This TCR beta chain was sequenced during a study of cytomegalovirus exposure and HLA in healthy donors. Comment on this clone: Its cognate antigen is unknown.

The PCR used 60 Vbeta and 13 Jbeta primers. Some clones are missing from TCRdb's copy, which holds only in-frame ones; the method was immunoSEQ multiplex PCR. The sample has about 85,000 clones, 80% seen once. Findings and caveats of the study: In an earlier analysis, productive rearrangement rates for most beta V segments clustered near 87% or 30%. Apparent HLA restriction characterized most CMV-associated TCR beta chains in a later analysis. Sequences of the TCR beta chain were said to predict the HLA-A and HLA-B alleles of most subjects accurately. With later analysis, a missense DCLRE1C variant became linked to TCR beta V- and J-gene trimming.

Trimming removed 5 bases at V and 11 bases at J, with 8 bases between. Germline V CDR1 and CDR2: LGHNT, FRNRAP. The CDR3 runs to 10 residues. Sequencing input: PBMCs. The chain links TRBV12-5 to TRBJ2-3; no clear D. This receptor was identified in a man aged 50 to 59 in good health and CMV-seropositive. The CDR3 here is CASGPQKQYF. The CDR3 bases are TGTGCTAGTGGTCCTCAGAAGCAGTATTTT.